This T cell receptor (beta chain) was sequenced in a study of response to subunit inactivated influenza vaccine. Study conclusions and caveats: The authors offered the suggestion that each seasonal influenza vaccination recruits few new T cells.

Using its own MiXCR run on the RT-PCR reads, TCRdb lists one record per CDR3 protein. The table includes roughly 500,000 distinct CDR3 sequences, over 25% detected once. Trimming left V 0 bases short and J 2 bases short, with 7 bases between. The CDR3 has 14 amino acids. Germline-derived CDR1 and CDR2 are SGDLS and YYNGEE. A few counts support this clonotype. Antigen unknown. The rearrangement uses TRBV9 and TRBJ2-3; a possible D gene is TRBD2 (5 bases). The sample consisted of CD4+ T cells sorted from PBMCs, taken about 5 days after vaccination. The clonotype comes from a man aged 50-59 years who received an inactivated influenza vaccine. CDR3 nucleotide sequence: TGTGCCAGCAGCGTAGCGGGGTACACAGATACGCAGTATTTT. As protein: CASSVAGYTDTQYF.